This entry is about one T cell receptor (beta chain). Assay used: immunoSEQ multiplex PCR; TCRdb lists only in-frame clones, some missing. The top ten hold approximately 7% of the sample, which has about 68,000 clones, roughly 83% seen once. The data were taken from a study of OX40 agonist ivuxolimab in advanced cancers. Study in general: Participants averaged about 60 years of age (range roughly 23 to 80) and were 75% to 90% male.

It was autoimmune disease history or systemic immunosuppression that excluded patients. The investigators sampled blood at baseline, at cycle 4 day 1, and at cycle 7 day 1. Germline assignment: CDR1 SGHRS and CDR2 YFSETQ. CDR3 length: 15 amino acids. With 0 bases removed from V and 0 bases from J, the gap between germline ends came to 7 bases. The V and J genes are TRBV5-1 and TRBJ1-3; D uncertain. The material sequenced was CD4+ or CD8+ T cells sorted from blood, taken in a trial of the OX40 agonist ivuxolimab. The receptor was isolated from an adult with an advanced solid tumor such as melanoma, head and neck, liver or kidney cancer. The CDR3 nucleotides are TGCGCCAGCAGCTTGGGTCTCAGCTCTGGAAACACCATATATTTT. It translates to CASSLGLSSGNTIYF. Full variable domain (rest looked up from reference TRBV5-1 and TRBJ1-3): KAGVTQTPRYLIKTRGQQVTLSCSPISGHRSVSWYQQTPGQGLQFLFEYFSETQRNKGNFPGRFSGRQFSNSRSEMNVSTLELGDSALYLCASSLGLSSGNTIYFGEGSWLTVV.